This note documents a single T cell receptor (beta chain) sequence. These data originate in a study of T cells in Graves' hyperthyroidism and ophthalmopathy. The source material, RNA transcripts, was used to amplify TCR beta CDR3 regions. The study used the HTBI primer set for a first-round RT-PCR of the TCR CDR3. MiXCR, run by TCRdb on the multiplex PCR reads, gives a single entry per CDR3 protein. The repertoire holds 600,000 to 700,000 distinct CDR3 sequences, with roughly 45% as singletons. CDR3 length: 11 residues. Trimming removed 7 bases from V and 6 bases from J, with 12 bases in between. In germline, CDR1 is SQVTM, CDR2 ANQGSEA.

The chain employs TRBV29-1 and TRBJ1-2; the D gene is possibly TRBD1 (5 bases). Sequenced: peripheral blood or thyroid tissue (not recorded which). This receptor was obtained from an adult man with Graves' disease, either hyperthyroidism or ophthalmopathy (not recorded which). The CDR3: CSAGQTNGYTF. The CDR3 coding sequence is TGCAGCGCAGGACAAACCAATGGCTACACCTTC. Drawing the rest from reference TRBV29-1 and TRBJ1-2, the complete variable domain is SAVISQKPSRDICQRGTSLTIQCQVDSQVTMMFWYRQQPGQSLTLIATANQGSEATYESGFVIDKFPISRPNLTFSTLTVSNMSPEDSSIYLCSAGQTNGYTFGSGTRLTVV.